Presented here are 18 T cell receptor beta chains from one specimen sequenced in a study of T cells in Graves' hyperthyroidism and ophthalmopathy. RNA transcripts served as the template for amplifying TCR beta CDR3 regions. Initially, a first-round RT-PCR of the TCR CDR3 employed the HTBI primer set. In TCRdb, the multiplex PCR reads were re-called with MiXCR into one record per CDR3 protein. The sample includes hundreds of thousands of distinct CDR3 sequences, 20% to 25% seen only once; the top ten take roughly 30%. Sequencing was carried out using blood. The origin of the receptors is a young man with Graves' ophthalmopathy.

This clonotype has at least ten counts. The rearrangement links TRBV5-1 to TRBJ2-7; the D is unclear. V lost 2 bases and J 0 bases, leaving 6 bases between the germline ends. Germline assignment: CDR1 SGHRS and CDR2 YFSETQ. The CDR3 sequence is 13 residues long. This CDR3 reads CASSLAYSYEQYF. The CDR3 coding sequence is TGCGCCAGCAGCTTAGCGTACTCCTACGAGCAGTACTTC.

This clonotype showed up just a few times. The chain couples TRBV20-1 to TRBJ2-3; D gene uncertain. CDR3 length: 14 residues. Per the germline V gene, CDR1 is DFQATT and CDR2 is SNEGSKA (reference sequence). Trimming shortened V by 1 base and J by 0 bases, and 8 bases separated the two germline ends. CDR3 region: CSARAHYSTDTQYF. Here the CDR3 DNA reads TGCAGTGCTAGAGCACATTATAGCACAGATACGCAGTATTTT.

This clonotype turned up a few times. The V gene is TRBV5-1, the J gene TRBJ2-5; weak D call: TRBD1 (6 bases). Germline CDR1 SGHRS, CDR2 YFSETQ. The ends were cut back, 0 bases at V and 5 bases at J, with 14 bases in the middle. The CDR3 loop spans 15 amino acids. CDR3 nucleotides: TGCGCCAGCAGCTTGGACCAGGGGCAGATTGAGACCCAGTACTTC. This codes for CASSLDQGQIETQYF. The variable domain in full, with the rest retrieved from reference TRBV5-1 and TRBJ2-5, is KAGVTQTPRYLIKTRGQQVTLSCSPISGHRSVSWYQQTPGQGLQFLFEYFSETQRNKGNFPGRFSGRQFSNSRSEMNVSTLELGDSALYLCASSLDQGQIETQYFGPGTRLLVL.

The rearrangement uses TRBV19 and TRBJ2-1; tentative D call: TRBD2 (6 bases). CDR1 and CDR2 from the germline V gene are LNHDA and SQIVND (reference sequence). The CDR3 has 13 residues. Trimming removed 2 bases from V and 7 bases from J, with 9 bases in between. CDR3 DNA: TGTGCCAGTAGTATACAGGAGGGGAATGAGCAGTTCTTC. It yields the protein CASSIQEGNEQFF.

This clonotype was seen more than once but under ten times. J is TRBJ1-5 and V is TRBV30; 9 bases are a match to TRBD1. The CDR3 loop spans 15 amino acids. Unmatched junction bases numbered 5, after V lost 1 base and J lost 4 bases. Germline V lookup: CDR1 GTSNPN, CDR2 SVGIG (reference sequence). The CDR3 sequence is CAWSAYGTGNQPQHF. The CDR3 DNA reads TGTGCCTGGAGTGCTTATGGGACAGGGAATCAGCCCCAGCATTTT. Filled out from reference TRBV30 and TRBJ1-5, the complete variable domain reads SQTIHQWPATLVQPVGSPLSLECTVEGTSNPNLYWYRQAAGRGLQLLFYSVGIGQISSEVPQNLSASRPQDRQFILSSKKLLLSDSGFYLCAWSAYGTGNQPQHFGDGTRLSIL.

This clonotype has only one observation. The chain employs TRBV9 and TRBJ2-3, with 11 positions matching TRBD1. This CDR3 has 16 residues. Germline CDR1 is SGDLS and CDR2 is YYNGEE. The trim removed 4 bases at V and 5 bases at J, leaving 9 bases unmatched. Written as DNA, the CDR3 is TGTGCCAGCAGCTCCCCTAGGACAGGGGGCGAAGATACGCAGTATTTT. This gives the protein CASSSPRTGGEDTQYF.

There are a few counts of this clonotype. The chain joins TRBV6-1 to TRBJ1-5, with D possibly matching TRBD1 (5 bases). Germline values: CDR1 MNHNS, CDR2 SASEGT. The CDR3 spans 13 residues. Trimming pared 9 bases from V and 2 bases from J, leaving 11 bases between. In DNA, the CDR3 is TGTGCCAGTGGGGCGCCTGGCAATCAGCCCCAGCATTTT. This gives the protein CASGAPGNQPQHF.

This chain connects TRBV7-6 to TRBJ1-1; D remains unclear. CDR1 is SGHVS, CDR2 FNYEAQ, per germline. Between the trimmed V and J ends, which lost 3 bases and 3 bases, there was a span of 8 bases. CDR3 length: 13 amino acids. CDR3 region: CASSFDTYTEAFF. CDR3 bases: TGTGCCAGCAGCTTTGACACATACACTGAAGCTTTCTTT.

The rearrangement uses TRBV29-1 and TRBJ2-1; perhaps TRBD2 as D (5 bases). The CDR3 consists of 12 residues. Per the germline V gene, CDR1 is SQVTM and CDR2 is ANQGSEA. The V end was cut by 8 bases, the J end by 7 bases, with 15 bases between. The CDR3 coding sequence is TGCAGCCCCGGACTCGCCCTGAATGAGCAGTTCTTC. The encoded protein is CSPGLALNEQFF.

This chain connects TRBV10-3 to TRBJ2-7; D is perhaps TRBD1 or TRBD2 (5 bases each). The CDR3 runs 14 residues. V shed 3 bases and J shed 2 bases, with 11 bases lying between them. Germline V gene sequence: CDR1 ENHRY, CDR2 SYGVKD. CDR3 nucleotides: TGTGCCATCAGTGAAAGTGGGGGAACCTACGAGCAGTACTTC. It is translated as CAISESGGTYEQYF.

The gene calls are TRBV20-1 and TRBJ2-6, with TRBD1 identical over 9 bases. The CDR3 has 16 amino acids. Germline CDR1 is DFQATT and CDR2 is SNEGSKA (reference sequence). V dropped 5 bases and J dropped 1; count of bases not matched to a gene: 6. CDR3 loop: CSAWGQGVSGANVLTF. The CDR3 coding sequence is TGCAGTGCTTGGGGACAGGGAGTATCTGGGGCCAACGTCCTGACTTTC.

There are a few counts of this clonotype. This rearrangement joins TRBV7-8 to TRBJ1-5; possible D gene TRBD1, 6 bases. The V and J ends lost 5 bases and 6 bases respectively, with 14 bases between them. The CDR3 has 14 amino acids. Germline V lookup: CDR1 SGHVS, CDR2 FQNEAQ. DNA for the CDR3: TGTGCCAGCAGCCAGGGGAGGGGCCCTCAGCCCCAGCATTTT. Translation: CASSQGRGPQPQHF.

The CDR3 DNA sequence: TGTGCCAGCAGCTCGACCGAGACAGGGAACACCATATATTTT. Translation gives CASSSTETGNTIYF. The chain links TRBV5-5 to TRBJ1-3, with 7 positions matching TRBD1. Losses at the gene ends were 3 bases for V and 7 bases for J; bases not matched to a gene: 7. Germline lookup yields CDR1 SGHKS and CDR2 YYEKEE (reference sequence). The CDR3 sequence is 14 residues long.

This clonotype was seen a few times. The chain uses TRBV27 and TRBJ1-5; D is possibly TRBD1 (6 bases). Looked up from germline, CDR1 is MNHEY and CDR2 is SMNVEV (reference sequence). This CDR3 has 15 residues. V was trimmed by 6 bases and J by 0 bases, leaving 12 bases between them. This CDR3 is CASSPRTVSNQPQHF. CDR3 nucleotides: TGTGCCAGCAGCCCTCGGACAGTTAGCAATCAGCCCCAGCATTTT.

For this clonotype: The junction shows a germline mismatch at one end, possibly a read error. V gene TRBV2 combines with J gene TRBJ2-5; TRBD2 might be the D (6 bases). The CDR3 loop spans 14 amino acids. The V gene's germline CDR1 is SNHLY and CDR2 FYNNEI. The CDR3 DNA follows: TGTGCCGGCAGGAGGGGTTTACGCCAAGAGACCCAGTACTTC. It codes for CAGRRGLRQETQYF.

This sequence joins TRBV30 and TRBJ2-2, with D possibly being TRBD1 or TRBD2 (6 bases each). The CDR3 has 15 amino acids. Per the germline V gene, CDR1 is GTSNPN and CDR2 is SVGIG (reference sequence). Trimming removed 2 bases from V and 8 bases from J, with 18 bases in between. DNA of the CDR3: TGTGCCTGGAGTACCCGGGGGCTCACTGGGGGGGAGCTGTTTTTT. Translated: CAWSTRGLTGGELFF.

The table lists this clonotype with a few counts. The chain links TRBV19 to TRBJ2-7; D unresolved. CDR3 size: 13 residues. Trimming removed 3 bases at V and 2 bases at J, with 8 bases between. Germline V gene sequence: CDR1 LNHDA, CDR2 SQIVND (reference sequence). CDR3 in DNA: TGTGCCAGTAGTATTGGTGTTACCTACGAGCAGTACTTC. Its protein product is CASSIGVTYEQYF.

The chain has TRBV30 and TRBJ2-7; 11 bases map to TRBD2. The CDR3 loop spans 13 amino acids. Trimming at V came to 4 bases and at J to 3 bases, leaving 2 bases not matched to a gene. The germline V gene has CDR1 GTSNPN and CDR2 SVGIG (reference sequence). CDR3 protein: CAWNLAGGYEQYF. The CDR3 coding sequence is TGTGCCTGGAATCTAGCGGGAGGCTACGAGCAGTACTTC. Combining the CDR3 with reference TRBV30 and TRBJ2-7 gives the whole variable domain SQTIHQWPATLVQPVGSPLSLECTVEGTSNPNLYWYRQAAGRGLQLLFYSVGIGQISSEVPQNLSASRPQDRQFILSSKKLLLSDSGFYLCAWNLAGGYEQYFGPGTRLTVT.